Listed here are 32 T cell receptor beta chains from one sample, sequenced in a study of blood T cell repertoires in COVID-19. This table comes from immunoSEQ multiplex PCR, and its TCRdb copy is limited to in-frame clones, with some not included. The data hold around 9,700 clones, with nearly 90% observed a single time. Material for sequencing was peripheral blood. These receptors all stem from a man under 40 with active or convalescent COVID-19.

CDR3 protein: CASSPPRTEEETQYF. CDR3 sequence (DNA): TGTGCCAGCAGCCCCCCCCGGACAGAGGAAGAGACCCAGTACTTC. The chain combines TRBV7-9 with TRBJ2-5; D is perhaps TRBD1 (6 bases). V lost 5 bases, J lost 3 bases, and 16 bases lay in between. The germline V gene encodes CDR1 SEHNR and CDR2 FQNEAQ (reference sequence). This CDR3 has 15 residues.

This clone was seen only a few times. The chain has TRBV2 and TRBJ1-2; D unclear. CDR1 and CDR2 from the germline V gene are SNHLY and FYNNEI. There are 16 residues in the CDR3. Trimming left V 6 bases short and J 8 bases short, with 25 bases between. The chain's CDR3 is CASRARGVQRELGYTF. The CDR3 nucleotides are TGTGCCAGCAGGGCCCGTGGGGTTCAAAGGGAGTTGGGCTACACCTTC.

This clone was picked up one time. V gene TRBV20-1 combines with J gene TRBJ2-7; maybe TRBD2 (5 bases). CDR3 length equals 11 residues. Germline V gene sequence: CDR1 DFQATT, CDR2 SNEGSKA (reference sequence). DNA of the CDR3: TGCAGTGCTAGAATATCCGGGAACATATTCGTC. Translating gives CSARISGNIFV.

In DNA form, the CDR3 reads TGTGCTAGTGTCGACGGGGGTAGCGGGGACGAGCAGTACTTC. The encoded protein is CASVDGGSGDEQYF. The rearrangement uses TRBV12-5 and TRBJ2-7; 8 nucleotides match TRBD2. Germline V gene data show CDR1 as LGHNT and CDR2 as FRNRAP. This CDR3 spans 14 amino acids. With V trimmed by 7 bases and J by 5 bases, 10 bases remained unmatched.

The chain recombines TRBV24-1 with TRBJ2-5; D is undetermined. Germline V lookup: CDR1 KGHDR, CDR2 SFDVKD. V was shortened by 3 bases and J by 5 bases, with 12 bases between the two germline ends. CDR3 length: 14 residues. The CDR3 sequence: CATSDERSRETQYF. The CDR3, as DNA: TGTGCCACCAGTGATGAAAGGAGTAGGGAGACCCAGTACTTC.

The genes are TRBV11-2 and TRBJ1-3; unclear D gene. This CDR3 comprises 13 residues. Germline V CDR1 and CDR2: SGHAT, FQNNGV. V was clipped by 3 bases and J by 1 base, with 4 bases between them. CDR3 loop: CASSFNSGNTIYF. The CDR3 DNA reads as TGTGCCAGCAGCTTTAATTCTGGAAACACCATATATTTT.

J is TRBJ2-4 and V is TRBV5-1, with D uncertain. V shed 4 bases and J shed 0 bases, with 17 bases lying between them. Germline V CDR1 and CDR2: SGHRS, YFSETQ. The CDR3 extends over 17 amino acids. The CDR3 spells CASSPGDALLAKNIQYF. DNA of the CDR3: TGCGCCAGCAGCCCCGGAGATGCGCTCCTAGCCAAAAACATTCAGTACTTC. Filled out from reference TRBV5-1 and TRBJ2-4, the complete variable domain reads KAGVTQTPRYLIKTRGQQVTLSCSPISGHRSVSWYQQTPGQGLQFLFEYFSETQRNKGNFPGRFSGRQFSNSRSEMNVSTLELGDSALYLCASSPGDALLAKNIQYFGAGTRLSVL.

The genes are TRBV18 and TRBJ1-1; the match to TRBD1 covers 9 bases. J lost 3 bases, V lost 3 bases, and 2 bases had no gene match. The CDR3 spans 14 residues. From germline, CDR1 is KGHSH and CDR2 LQKENI. In nucleotides, the CDR3 is TGTGCCAGCTCACCTAGGACAGGGGACACTGAAGCTTTCTTT. It codes for CASSPRTGDTEAFF.

The CDR3 bases are TGTGCCAGCAGCCCAGAAGACAGGGTTCAGGTAGATACGCAGTATTTT. This translates into CASSPEDRVQVDTQYF. The chain joins TRBV4-2 to TRBJ2-3, with 7 nucleotides matching TRBD1. The length of the CDR3 is 16 residues. Losses at the gene ends were 4 bases for V and 5 bases for J; bases not matched to a gene: 12. Germline CDR1 is LGHNA and CDR2 is YNFKEQ.

Note on this clone: At one end, the junction sequence differs from germline, possibly due to a read error. The chain is built from TRBV11-1 and TRBJ1-4, with D perhaps TRBD1 (6 bases). The germline V gene encodes CDR1 SGHAT and CDR2 FQDESV (reference sequence). The CDR3 covers 15 residues. The CDR3 nucleotides are TGTGCCAGCAGCTCAATCGGGACACCTAAAGAAAAACTGTTTTTT. This gives the protein CASSSIGTPKEKLFF.

V is TRBV5-1 and J is TRBJ1-1; D is unresolved. Per the germline V gene, CDR1 is SGHRS and CDR2 is YFSETQ. Between the trimmed V and J ends, which lost 3 bases and 1 base, there was a span of 22 bases. The CDR3 is 18 residues long. In DNA form, the CDR3 reads TGCGCCAGCAGCTCCGGGATCATGCGCTTGGGCAGGAACACTGAAGCTTTCTTT. Its protein product is CASSSGIMRLGRNTEAFF.

The J gene is TRBJ2-3, the V gene TRBV6-4; D is perhaps TRBD2 (5 bases). The CDR3 runs to 15 residues. The V end lost 2 bases, the J end lost 0 bases, and 9 bases lay between the germline ends. Germline V gene sequence: CDR1 MRHNA, CDR2 SNTAGT. CDR3 nucleotides: TGTGCCAGCAGTGACGGGAGCTCTAGCACAGATACGCAGTATTTT. It encodes CASSDGSSSTDTQYF.

CDR3 region: CASSVGTGHTDTQYF. CDR3 coding DNA: TGTGCCAGCAGTGTGGGGACAGGGCACACAGATACGCAGTATTTT. V is TRBV6-4 and J is TRBJ2-3; 9 nucleotides line up with TRBD1. Per the germline V gene, CDR1 is MRHNA and CDR2 is SNTAGT. V lost 4 bases to trimming and J lost 2 bases; unmatched junction nucleotides: 4. The CDR3 has 15 residues.

This chain connects TRBV6-5 to TRBJ1-5; D is possibly TRBD1 (5 bases). CDR3 length: 13 amino acids. The V and J ends lost 4 bases and 3 bases respectively, with 7 bases between them. Germline V gene data show CDR1 as MNHEY and CDR2 as SVGAGI. CDR3 sequence (DNA): TGTGCCAGCAGTTCAGGGTACAATCAGCCCCAGCATTTT. Protein: CASSSGYNQPQHF.

This chain joins TRBV6-5 and TRBJ1-1; D is perhaps TRBD1 (5 bases). The CDR3 extends over 15 amino acids. The V gene lost 4 bases and the J gene lost 4 bases, with 16 bases spanning the gap. Germline CDR1 reads MNHEY; CDR2 reads SVGAGI. CDR3 bases: TGTGCCAGCAGTTCGTGGGGGGAGTTTAGCACTGAAGCTTTCTTT. It codes for CASSSWGEFSTEAFF.

The rearrangement joins TRBV7-8 to TRBJ2-1; weak D call: TRBD2 (5 bases). V lost 2 bases to trimming and J lost 8 bases, with 16 bases between them. This CDR3 comprises 15 residues. Germline CDR1 and CDR2: SGHVS and FQNEAQ. The CDR3 protein is CASSLLVRRADEQFF. Here the CDR3 DNA reads TGTGCCAGCAGCTTACTAGTCAGGCGGGCGGATGAGCAGTTCTTC.

The chain is built from TRBV11-2 and TRBJ2-7; D not resolved. Trimming took 0 bases from V and 4 from J, leaving 10 bases between them. The germline gives CDR1 SGHAT, CDR2 FQNNGV. The CDR3 is 14 residues long. This CDR3 is CASSLDPEAYEQYV. CDR3 bases: TGTGCCAGCAGCTTAGATCCAGAGGCGTACGAGCAGTACGTC.

This chain connects TRBV10-3 to TRBJ2-3, with TRBD1 matching over 7 bases. V shed 4 bases and J 0 bases; nucleotides not matched to a gene: 4. This CDR3 region has 15 residues. Germline V gene lookup returns CDR1 ENHRY and CDR2 SYGVKD. The CDR3 region is CAISASTGSTDTQYF. The DNA for the CDR3 is TGTGCCATCAGTGCCTCGACAGGGAGCACAGATACGCAGTATTTT.

V and J are TRBV19 and TRBJ1-5; maybe TRBD1 (6 bases). CDR3 size: 15 residues. CDR1 LNHDA and CDR2 SQIVND come from the germline V gene (reference sequence). V was pared by 7 bases and J by 1 base, with 14 bases between. The CDR3 region is CASTMTGGSNQPQHF. In nucleotides, the CDR3 is TGTGCCAGTACCATGACAGGCGGAAGCAATCAGCCCCAGCATTTT.

The chain joins TRBV30 to TRBJ1-4; no definite D call. Germline V gene lookup returns CDR1 GTSNPN and CDR2 SVGIG (reference sequence). The length of the CDR3 is 13 residues. The V end lost 2 bases, the J end lost 8 bases, and 12 bases lay between the germline ends. CDR3 sequence reads: CAWSSGLREKLFF. The DNA of the CDR3 is TGTGCCTGGAGTAGCGGACTTCGGGAAAAACTGTTTTTT. The complete variable domain, with remaining parts taken from reference TRBV30 and TRBJ1-4, reads SQTIHQWPATLVQPVGSPLSLECTVEGTSNPNLYWYRQAAGRGLQLLFYSVGIGQISSEVPQNLSASRPQDRQFILSSKKLLLSDSGFYLCAWSSGLREKLFFGSGTQLSVL.

The chain uses TRBV7-8 and TRBJ1-3; tentatively, D is TRBD1 (5 bases). Germline-derived CDR1 and CDR2 are SGHVS and FQNEAQ. The CDR3 runs 15 residues. Trimming removed 5 bases from V and 2 bases from J, with 13 bases in between. CDR3 in amino acids: CASSPPRRAGNTIYF. The CDR3 DNA is TGTGCCAGCAGCCCTCCCCGCAGGGCTGGAAACACCATATATTTT.

The V gene is TRBV6-1, the J gene TRBJ1-2; 7 bases are a match to TRBD1. Germline lookup yields CDR1 MNHNS and CDR2 SASEGT. CDR3 size: 14 residues. Trimming removed 3 bases from V and 8 bases from J; junction bases left unmatched: 9. CDR3 amino acids: CASSDEDRAGGYTF. CDR3 DNA sequence: TGTGCCAGCAGTGACGAAGACAGGGCGGGGGGCTACACCTTC.

The chain joins TRBV21-1 to TRBJ2-1; TRBD2 reflects the table's D call only, with no check against the DNA. TRBV21-1 is shown as a pseudogene. This CDR3 has 16 residues. CDR3 coding DNA: TGTGCCACCTCCCAAAAAGGACCTCCCGAGGGAGTGTGGCAGTTCTTC. This translates into CATSQKGPPEGVWQFF.

V gene TRBV5-1 combines with J gene TRBJ2-5; 10 positions agree with TRBD2. Losses at the gene ends were 0 bases for V and 5 bases for J; bases not matched to a gene: 10. The length of the CDR3 is 17 residues. Per germline, CDR1 SGHRS and CDR2 YFSETQ. Written as DNA, the CDR3 is TGCGCCAGCAGCTTGGCGTCAGTAGCGGGGGGTGTGGAGACCCAGTACTTC. Protein sequence: CASSLASVAGGVETQYF.

This chain joins TRBV19 and TRBJ1-6; 7 bases agree with TRBD1. The CDR3 runs 14 residues. Germline V gives CDR1 LNHDA, CDR2 SQIVND (reference sequence). Trimming cost V 4 bases and J 7 bases; bases outside gene matches: 4. Here the CDR3 reads CASSSLQGNSPLHF. In DNA, the CDR3 is TGTGCCAGTAGTAGTTTACAGGGGAATTCACCCCTCCACTTT.

The V and J genes are TRBV5-4 and TRBJ1-2, with unresolved D. The CDR3 consists of 15 residues. The V gene's germline CDR1 is SGHNT and CDR2 YYREEE (reference sequence). V was clipped by 2 bases and J by 0 bases, with 11 bases between them. The chain's CDR3 is CASSFLLTPNYGYTF. Written as DNA, the CDR3 is TGTGCCAGCAGCTTCCTCCTGACACCTAACTATGGCTACACCTTC.

This clone was seen just once. This chain connects TRBV24-1 to TRBJ2-1, with 7 bases aligning to TRBD2. V dropped 3 bases and J dropped 9; count of bases not matched to a gene: 4. The CDR3 consists of 13 residues. Germline lookup yields CDR1 KGHDR and CDR2 SFDVKD. The CDR3: CATSDPGRAEQFF. DNA of the CDR3: TGTGCCACCAGTGATCCAGGGAGGGCTGAGCAGTTCTTC.

This clone was seen a single time. The genes are TRBV11-2 and TRBJ1-1; D is undetermined. V was shortened by 0 bases and J by 0 bases, with 8 bases between the two germline ends. This CDR3 spans 15 amino acids. CDR1 and CDR2 (germline): SGHAT, FQNNGV. The chain's CDR3 is CASSLEAGLNTEAFF. The CDR3 DNA sequence: TGTGCCAGCAGCTTAGAGGCAGGCCTGAACACTGAAGCTTTCTTT.

The chain joins TRBV27 to TRBJ2-7; D might be TRBD2 (5 bases). The CDR3 covers 14 residues. Germline lookup yields CDR1 MNHEY and CDR2 SMNVEV (reference sequence). Trimming stripped 3 bases from V and 6 bases from J, with 15 bases between. The CDR3 is CASSFTVGSGEQYV. The CDR3 DNA is TGTGCCAGCAGTTTCACAGTGGGGAGCGGCGAGCAGTACGTC.

The rearrangement joins TRBV3-1 (or the pseudogene TRBV3-2) to TRBJ1-6; 9 positions match TRBD1. The CDR3 extends over 20 amino acids. Trimming at V came to 1 base and at J to 0 bases, leaving 10 bases not matched to a gene. CDR1 and CDR2 from the germline V gene are LGHDT and YNNKEL (reference sequence). CDR3 amino acids: CASSQGRQGDVSSYNSPLHF. Here the CDR3 DNA reads TGTGCCAGCAGCCAAGGTAGACAGGGGGATGTTAGCTCCTATAATTCACCCCTCCACTTT.

This rearrangement joins TRBV5-1 to TRBJ1-2; no clear D. The CDR3 has 13 amino acids. V was trimmed by 5 bases and J by 1 base, leaving 9 bases between them. Germline V gene sequence: CDR1 SGHRS, CDR2 YFSETQ. The CDR3 loop reads CASRLVSNYGYTF. CDR3 DNA: TGCGCCAGCAGATTAGTGAGTAACTATGGCTACACCTTC. Full variable domain (outside the CDR3, taken from reference TRBV5-1 and TRBJ1-2): KAGVTQTPRYLIKTRGQQVTLSCSPISGHRSVSWYQQTPGQGLQFLFEYFSETQRNKGNFPGRFSGRQFSNSRSEMNVSTLELGDSALYLCASRLVSNYGYTFGSGTRLTVV.

This rearrangement joins TRBV13 to TRBJ1-1; 7 positions agree with TRBD1. Germline V gives CDR1 PRHDT, CDR2 FYEKMQ (reference sequence). The V segment lost 4 bases and the J segment 3 bases; nucleotides outside the gene matches: 2. The CDR3 is made up of 13 amino acids. The CDR3 protein is CASSSQGHTEAFF. CDR3 coding DNA: TGTGCCAGCAGCTCACAGGGGCACACTGAAGCTTTCTTT.